This T cell receptor beta chain was sequenced for a study of blood T cell repertoires in COVID-19. Using immunoSEQ multiplex PCR, the repertoire was profiled, and TCRdb retains in-frame clones only, with some absent. The data show a few hundred thousand clones, around three quarters seen once. The junction had 11 bases not matched to a gene; V was cut back by 9 bases and J by 7 bases. This CDR3 has 14 amino acids. Germline CDR1 and CDR2: LGHDT and YNNKEL (reference sequence). The rearrangement uses TRBV3-1 (or the pseudogene TRBV3-2) and TRBJ1-1; 10 bases align to TRBD1. What was sequenced was peripheral blood. This clonotype was sampled from a woman in her sixties or seventies with acute or convalescent COVID-19. CDR3 coding DNA: TGTGCCAGTCGAGCGGGGACAGGGGATAATGAAGCTTTCTTT. Translated: CASRAGTGDNEAFF.